Listed here are 15 T cell receptor beta chains from one sample, sequenced in a study of cytomegalovirus exposure and HLA in healthy donors. PCR was performed using 60 Vbeta and 13 Jbeta primers. The table came from immunoSEQ multiplex PCR; TCRdb's copy has only in-frame clones and leaves some out. In the table there are some 160,000 clones, around 77% of which are singletons. Specimen: PBMCs. These receptors were collected from a man in his 60s in good health and CMV-seronegative.

This clone has a handful of counts. This chain uses TRBV28 with TRBJ2-7; no definite D call. The length of the CDR3 is 15 residues. Germline-derived CDR1 and CDR2 are MDHEN and SYDVKM. Trimming left V 1 base short and J 0 bases short, with 10 bases between. This chain's CDR3 is CASSLSGGYSYEQYF. The CDR3 nucleotides read TGTGCCAGCAGTTTATCTGGCGGATACTCCTACGAGCAGTACTTC.

This chain connects TRBV13 to TRBJ2-3; D is unresolved. CDR1 and CDR2 from the germline V gene are PRHDT and FYEKMQ (reference sequence). The CDR3 is made up of 13 amino acids. The ends were cut back, 2 bases at V and 2 bases at J, with 5 bases in the middle. CDR3 DNA: TGTGCCAGCAGCTTAACTCTCACAGATACGCAGTATTTT. Its protein product is CASSLTLTDTQYF.

The chain recombines TRBV28 with TRBJ2-7; the D gene is possibly TRBD2 (6 bases). The CDR3 contains 15 residues. Trimming pared 6 bases from V and 3 bases from J, leaving 18 bases between. Germline CDR1 is MDHEN and CDR2 is SYDVKM. The CDR3 spells CASSDSGSNFYEQYF. The DNA for the CDR3 is TGTGCCAGCAGCGACAGCGGGTCAAACTTCTACGAGCAGTACTTC.

The chain employs TRBV5-4 and TRBJ1-1, with a weak D call TRBD1 (5 bases). The germline V and J ends were trimmed by 4 bases and 5 bases, with 9 bases remaining between them. Per germline, CDR1 SGHNT and CDR2 YYREEE (reference sequence). CDR3 size: 12 residues. The CDR3 nucleotides read TGTGCCAGCAGCCCCGGGGGTACTGAAGCTTTCTTT. This codes for CASSPGGTEAFF.

V is TRBV5-1 and J is TRBJ1-4; 8 bases are shared with TRBD1. The length of the CDR3 is 15 residues. Per germline, CDR1 SGHRS and CDR2 YFSETQ. The junction had 6 bases not matched to a gene; V was cut back by 0 bases and J by 8 bases. This CDR3 is CASSLARGRGEKLFF. In DNA form, the CDR3 reads TGCGCCAGCAGCTTGGCCAGGGGGCGAGGCGAAAAACTGTTTTTT.

This clone was picked up one time. The chain carries TRBV2 and TRBJ2-5, with D perhaps matching TRBD1 (6 bases). V shed 2 bases and J shed 4 bases, with 20 bases lying between them. Germline assignment: CDR1 SNHLY and CDR2 FYNNEI. CDR3 length equals 17 residues. The chain's CDR3 is CASSESGGRGRGETQYF. In DNA, the CDR3 is TGTGCCAGCAGTGAATCCGGCGGCAGGGGTAGGGGAGAGACCCAGTACTTC.

This clone was detected only once. The gene calls are TRBV5-6 and TRBJ1-1; D gene unclear. From germline, CDR1 is SGHDT and CDR2 YYEEEE. This CDR3 spans 14 amino acids. Deletions cut 4 bases from V and 4 bases from J, with 14 bases between. For the CDR3, the DNA is TGTGCCAGCAGCACCTGGGCCTTGGGCACTGAAGCTTTCTTT. Translated: CASSTWALGTEAFF. The full variable domain, rest sourced from reference TRBV5-6 and TRBJ1-1, is DAGVTQSPTHLIKTRGQQVTLRCSPKSGHDTVSWYQQALGQGPQFIFQYYEEEERQRGNFPDRFSGHQFPNYSSELNVNALLLGDSALYLCASSTWALGTEAFFGQGTRLTVV.

This clone was seen a handful of times. This rearrangement joins TRBV6-6 to TRBJ1-4; no clear D. Trimming removed 5 bases at V and 4 bases at J, with 8 bases between. The CDR3 extends over 13 amino acids. The germline gives CDR1 MNHNY, CDR2 SVGAGI (reference sequence). CDR3 DNA sequence: TGTGCCAGCAGTCCCCTTCGTAATGAAAAACTGTTTTTT. It yields the protein CASSPLRNEKLFF.

The chain joins TRBV7-2 to TRBJ2-7, with no clear D. This CDR3 comprises 13 residues. Deletions cut 8 bases from V and 5 bases from J, with 16 bases between. Germline V lookup: CDR1 SGHTA, CDR2 FQGNSA. The CDR3 DNA sequence: TGTGCCAGCGGGCCTGTTGGTTTCCACGAGCAGTACTTC. Encoded protein: CASGPVGFHEQYF.

V and J are TRBV4-3 and TRBJ2-7, with D unresolved. Germline V lookup: CDR1 LGHNA, CDR2 YSLEER. V was cut by 0 bases and J by 6 bases, with 9 bases left in between. The CDR3 runs 13 residues. The DNA for the CDR3 is TGCGCCAGCAGCCAAGATGGCCAGCGCGAGCAGTACTTC. Protein sequence: CASSQDGQREQYF.

The chain carries TRBV19 and TRBJ2-5, with D maybe TRBD2 (7 bases). Trimming took off 4 bases at V and 1 base at J, with 13 bases between the two ends. The CDR3 runs 15 residues. CDR1 is LNHDA and CDR2 is SQIVND in the germline V gene (reference sequence). Here the CDR3 reads CASSNTGGPQETQYF. CDR3 bases: TGTGCCAGTAGTAATACGGGGGGCCCCCAAGAGACCCAGTACTTC.

V is TRBV11-2 and J is TRBJ2-2, with D tentatively TRBD1 (7 bases). Trimming left V 1 base short and J 7 bases short, with 10 bases between. The CDR3 covers 14 residues. Germline V gives CDR1 SGHAT, CDR2 FQNNGV. The CDR3 is CASSLARGVGELFF. The CDR3 nucleotides read TGTGCCAGCAGCTTAGCCAGGGGGGTCGGGGAGCTGTTTTTT.

The chain couples TRBV6-5 to TRBJ2-7, with D maybe TRBD1 (5 bases). Per the germline V gene, CDR1 is MNHEY and CDR2 is SVGAGI. V was clipped by 5 bases and J by 7 bases, with 18 bases between them. The CDR3 length is 14 residues. The CDR3 loop is CASSLRASMGEQYF. As DNA, the CDR3 is TGTGCCAGCAGTCTCAGGGCCTCTATGGGGGAGCAGTACTTC.

The gene calls are TRBV5-5 and TRBJ1-1; 7 nucleotides line up with TRBD1. V gave up 2 bases and J gave up 5 bases; unmatched junction bases: 6. The germline V gene encodes CDR1 SGHKS and CDR2 YYEKEE (reference sequence). The CDR3 sequence is 14 residues long. Written as DNA, the CDR3 is TGTGCCAGCAGCTTTAGAGACAGGGCAACTGAAGCTTTCTTT. Translated: CASSFRDRATEAFF.

J is TRBJ2-7 and V is TRBV19; TRBD1 agrees at 9 bases. With V trimmed by 5 bases and J by 5 bases, 7 bases remained unmatched. The germline V gene encodes CDR1 LNHDA and CDR2 SQIVND (reference sequence). CDR3 length equals 14 residues. The CDR3 here is CASSAGTGWDEQYF. DNA of the CDR3: TGTGCCAGTAGTGCCGGGACAGGGTGGGACGAGCAGTACTTC.